This is a list of T cell receptor beta chains from one sample in a study of graft-versus-host responses after intestinal transplantation. No antigen is known for these receptors. Clones were sequenced by immunoSEQ multiplex PCR, and TCRdb holds only the in-frame ones, with some missing. The sample has around 100,000 clones, roughly nine tenths seen once. Here the sequenced sample was unstimulated CD4+ T cells sorted from spleen or lymph node cells, taken before transplant. The source of these receptors is a human donor who was the organ donor for an intestinal transplant. The CDR3 runs from the conserved cysteine through the conserved F or W. A D gene is named only where the DNA matches it firmly. Size values are once, few and many counts, or a class for expanded clones, and some rows have none.

NA	TRBV5-4	NA	TRBJ2-1	TGTGCCAGCAGCAAGGGGGTGGTTGTAAGAGCGGAACCGTACAATGAGCAGTTCTTC	CASSKGVVVRAEPYNEQFF
NA	TRBV6-5	NA	TRBJ1-1	TGTGCCAGCAGTGAAGCGAGGTTAAGTGAAGCTTTCTTT	CASSEARLSEAFF
NA	TRBV28	once	TRBJ2-5	TGTGCCAGCAGTTTTATCGGGGTTGGGCAAGAGACCCAGTACTTC	CASSFIGVGQETQYF
NA	TRBV30	NA	TRBJ1-1	TGTGCCTGGAGTGTACACGCAAACACTGAAGCTTTCTTT	CAWSVHANTEAFF
TRBD1	TRBV28	NA	TRBJ1-2	TGTGCCAGCAGTTTACACAGGGGGGATGGCTACACCTTC	CASSLHRGDGYTF
NA	TRBV20-1	NA	TRBJ2-5	TGCAGTGCTAGCGGGAGAGAGACCCAGTACTTC	CSASGRETQYF
NA	TRBV10-3	NA	TRBJ1-4	TGTGCCAGCGGGGAGACAGCTAATGAAAAACTGTTTTTT	CASGETANEKLFF
NA	TRBV7-3	NA	TRBJ2-7	TGTGCCAGCAGCTTAATCCCAGGGAACTCCTACGAGCAGTACTTC	CASSLIPGNSYEQYF
NA	TRBV6-5	NA	TRBJ2-7	TGTGCCAGCCACTCAGCCTACGAGCAGTACTTC	CASHSAYEQYF
NA	TRBV6-5	NA	TRBJ2-7	TGTGCCAGCAGCCTCACTAGCATCCACGAGCAGTACTTC	CASSLTSIHEQYF
NA	TRBV4-1	NA	TRBJ2-7	TGCGCCAGCAGCCAAGACCGTAGGGGAAGCTCCTACGAGCAGTACTTC	CASSQDRRGSSYEQYF
NA	TRBV15	once	TRBJ2-4	TGTGCCACCAGCAGAGAAGGGGAGGGGGCAGGAAACATTCAGTACTTC	CATSREGEGAGNIQYF
NA	TRBV5-3	NA	TRBJ2-3	TGTGCCAGAAGCCTTCGGGATACGCAGTATTTT	CARSLRDTQYF
NA	TRBV5-1	NA	TRBJ2-1	TGCGCCAGCAGCTTGGAAGGTCGGGCTGAGCAGTTCTTC	CASSLEGRAEQFF
NA	TRBV29-1	once	TRBJ1-1	TGCAGCGCCGAGAACACTGAAGCTTTCTTT	CSAENTEAFF
NA	TRBV5-1	NA	TRBJ2-3	TGCGCCAGCGCATCTGCGGGTGGCACAGATACGCAGTATTTT	CASASAGGTDTQYF
NA	TRBV7-2	NA	TRBJ2-5	TGTGCCAGCAGCTTAGTGGACTACGGAGAGACCCAGTACTTC	CASSLVDYGETQYF
NA	TRBV7-2	NA	TRBJ1-4	TGTGCCAGCAGCGCCCATGGGTCAACTAATGAAAAACTGTTTTTT	CASSAHGSTNEKLFF
NA	TRBV30	once	TRBJ1-1	TGTGCCTGGTGCCGGGACCGCCTCACTGAAGCTTTCTTT	CAWCRDRLTEAFF
TRBD1	TRBV4-3	few	TRBJ1-1	TGCGCCAGCAGCCAAGATGGGACAGGGAACACTGAAGCTTTCTTT	CASSQDGTGNTEAFF
NA	TRBV6-1	NA	TRBJ1-5	TGTGCCAGCAGTGTAGTTTATAGCAATCAGCCCCAGCATTTT	CASSVVYSNQPQHF
NA	TRBV6-6	NA	TRBJ1-5	TGTGCCAGCAGTGACAGGCCCAATCAGCCCCAGCATTTT	CASSDRPNQPQHF
NA	TRBV7-2	NA	TRBJ2-1	TGTGCCAGCAGCTTAGCGAGAGACCTCTCCTACAATGAGCAGTTCTTC	CASSLARDLSYNEQFF
TRBD2	TRBV2	NA	TRBJ2-1	TGTGCCAGCAGTCAAGGAATTAGGACTAGCGGATACAATGAGCAGTTCTTC	CASSQGIRTSGYNEQFF
TRBD2	TRBV5-8	NA	TRBJ2-5	TGTGCCAGCAGCCCCTTCGGGACTAGCGGAGGCCAAGAGGCCCAGTACTTC	CASSPFGTSGGQEAQYF
TRBD1	TRBV9	NA	TRBJ2-5	TGTGCCAGCAGCGATCGACAGGGTGGGTGGCAAGAGACCCAGTACTTC	CASSDRQGGWQETQYF
NA	TRBV28	NA	TRBJ1-2	TGTGCCAGCAGTCAGTCCGGGATCCCGAATACTAACTATGGCTACACCTTC	CASSQSGIPNTNYGYTF
NA	TRBV25-1	NA	TRBJ2-2	TGTGCCAGCAGTGAGAGCGCTAGCGCTATCACCGGGGAGCTGTTTTTT	CASSESASAITGELFF
NA	TRBV29-1	NA	TRBJ1-2	TGCAGCGTTGGACAGGAGGGCTACACCTTC	CSVGQEGYTF
NA	TRBV7-2	NA	TRBJ1-2	TGTGCCAGCAGCACGCAGGGAGGGGTCTATGGCTACACCTTC	CASSTQGGVYGYTF
NA	TRBV4-2	once	TRBJ1-1	TGTGCCAGCAGCCAAGAAACGGGGTACACTGAAGCTTTCTTT	CASSQETGYTEAFF
NA	TRBV6-5	NA	TRBJ1-5	TGTGCCAGCAGTGCTAGGGGGGATCAGCCCCAGCATTTT	CASSARGDQPQHF
TRBD1	TRBV30	NA	TRBJ1-2	TGTGCCTGGAGTTTCGACAGGGGTAGCTATGGCTACACCTTC	CAWSFDRGSYGYTF
TRBD2	TRBV9	NA	TRBJ2-7	TGTGCCAGCAGTAAATCTAGCGGGAGGGATACCTACGAGCAGTACTTC	CASSKSSGRDTYEQYF
NA	TRBV20-1	NA	TRBJ2-5	TGCAGTGCTAGGTACCAAGAGACCCAGTACTTC	CSARYQETQYF
TRBD2	TRBV6-1	NA	TRBJ2-7	TGTGCCAGCAGTCCGAGGACTAGCGGCTACGAGCAGTACTTC	CASSPRTSGYEQYF
TRBD1	TRBV2	NA	TRBJ1-2	TGTGCCAGCAGTAGGGCAGGGGGGGGCTATGGCTACACCTTC	CASSRAGGGYGYTF
NA	TRBV29-1	NA	TRBJ2-2	TGCAGCGTTGTAGGCAGGGGAGGAGCGAACACCGGGGAGCTGTTTTTT	CSVVGRGGANTGELFF
TRBD2	TRBV7-2	NA	TRBJ2-7	TGTGCCAGCAGCTTAGAGGGACTAGCGGGCACCGAGCAGTACTTC	CASSLEGLAGTEQYF
TRBD1	TRBV7-8	NA	TRBJ2-5	TGTGCCAGCAGGCACGGGACAGAGCAAGAGACCCAGTACTTC	CASRHGTEQETQYF
NA	TRBV19	NA	TRBJ2-7	TGTGCCAGTAGGCTCGCGAACGAGCAGTACTTC	CASRLANEQYF